This TCR beta chain is from a study of blood T cell repertoires in COVID-19. CDR3 length: 15 amino acids. V gave up 5 bases and J gave up 2 bases; unmatched junction bases: 4. Germline assignment: CDR1 LNHNV and CDR2 YYDKDF (reference sequence). Recruitment covered about two dozen US areas and drew participants whose ages spanned about 18 to 100 years. For recovered donors of Cohort 3, there were two negative PCRs, clearance, or symptom resolution. Methods used by the authors: Reference gene primer amplification gave estimated nucleated cell counts. The method was immunoSEQ multiplex PCR; TCRdb's version includes in-frame clones alone and lacks a portion of them. V, J and clone size reflect that table, while D and trimming were determined from the DNA. The table lists 300,000 to 350,000 clones, roughly 88% of them singletons.

The source material was PBMCs or T cells enriched from blood (not recorded which). The chain is built from TRBV15 and TRBJ1-5, with 9 nucleotides matching TRBD1. The sequence was collected from a young man who had recovered from COVID-19. CDR3: CATSSGTGRNQPQHF. The CDR3 nucleotides are TGTGCCACCAGCTCTGGGACAGGGCGCAATCAGCCCCAGCATTTT.